The 28 T cell receptor beta chains below all came from one sample that was sequenced in a study of cytomegalovirus exposure and HLA in healthy donors. PCR used 60 Vbeta primers and 13 Jbeta primers. Sequenced by immunoSEQ multiplex PCR; TCRdb stores in-frame clones only, minus some. The data show roughly 150,000 clones, approximately 77% seen once. What was sequenced was PBMCs. All receptors derive from a female donor in good health and CMV-seronegative.

The V call is TRBV6-5, the J call TRBJ2-3; 12 nucleotides agree with TRBD2. CDR1 MNHEY and CDR2 SVGAGI come from the germline V gene. Germline trimming cut 6 bases from V and 2 bases from J; bases unmatched to any gene: 3. The CDR3 is 15 residues long. The CDR3: CASRGLAGLTDTQYF. The DNA for the CDR3 is TGTGCCAGCAGGGGACTAGCGGGCCTCACAGATACGCAGTATTTT.

A single count supports this clone. The chain is built from TRBV6-4 and TRBJ1-1; D is ambiguous. The V gene lost 2 bases and the J gene lost 4 bases, with 8 bases spanning the gap. Germline V gene data show CDR1 as MRHNA and CDR2 as SNTAGT. CDR3 size: 13 residues. CDR3 loop: CASSDTRITEAFF. The CDR3 nucleotides read TGTGCCAGCAGTGACACCAGAATCACTGAAGCTTTCTTT.

Worth noting for this clone: An end of the junction does not agree with germline; a read error may underlie this. The V and J genes are TRBV7-7 and TRBJ2-2, with 7 nucleotides matching TRBD1. CDR1 is SSHAT, CDR2 FNYEAQ, per germline (reference sequence). The CDR3 has 14 residues. CDR3 DNA sequence: TGTGCTAGCAGCGTGGCGAGGGGGCCCGGGGAGCTGTTTTTT. This translates into CASSVARGPGELFF.

In its sample, this clone was seen a few times. The chain links TRBV7-2 to TRBJ1-2; D remains ambiguous. V was cut by 3 bases and J by 4 bases, with 6 bases left in between. This CDR3 has 12 residues. Germline values: CDR1 SGHTA, CDR2 FQGNSA. The CDR3 spells CASSFSSYGYTF. For the CDR3, the DNA is TGTGCCAGCAGCTTCTCTAGCTATGGCTACACCTTC.

This sequence joins TRBV9 and TRBJ1-6; possibly TRBD1 for D (5 bases). V was clipped by 3 bases and J by 10 bases, with 14 bases between them. Germline CDR1 and CDR2: SGDLS and YYNGEE. The CDR3 sequence is 14 residues long. CDR3 amino acids: CASSAGGSGSPLHF. CDR3 nucleotide sequence: TGTGCCAGCAGCGCTGGGGGGTCGGGGTCACCCCTCCACTTT.

The J gene is TRBJ2-1, the V gene TRBV18; the D gene is possibly TRBD2 (6 bases). Looked up from germline, CDR1 is KGHSH and CDR2 is LQKENI. The CDR3 consists of 14 residues. V shed 0 bases and J shed 7 bases, with 10 bases lying between them. The CDR3 loop is CASSPPGGGNEQFF. The CDR3 region has the DNA TGTGCCAGCTCACCACCGGGTGGGGGGAATGAGCAGTTCTTC. The full variable domain, with the rest looked up from reference TRBV18 and TRBJ2-1, is NAGVMQNPRHLVRRRGQEARLRCSPMKGHSHVYWYRQLPEEGLKFMVYLQKENIIDESGMPKERFSAEFPKEGPSILRIQQVVRGDSAAYFCASSPPGGGNEQFFGPGTRLTVL.

The chain combines TRBV25-1 with TRBJ1-5; 8 bases match TRBD1. The J segment lost 7 bases and the V segment lost 4 bases, leaving 6 bases of the junction unmatched. Per germline, CDR1 MGHDK and CDR2 SYGVNS. The CDR3 is 14 amino acids. DNA of the CDR3: TGTGCCAGCAGTGGGCAGGGGGCATGGCAGCCCCAGCATTTT. Its translation is CASSGQGAWQPQHF.

CDR3 sequence: CASSPARQRNQPQHF. The CDR3 DNA reads TGTGCCAGCAGCCCAGCGAGGCAGAGGAATCAGCCCCAGCATTTT. This chain links TRBV7-8 with TRBJ1-5; unclear D gene. This CDR3 is built from 15 residues. Germline CDR1 SGHVS, CDR2 FQNEAQ. Deletions cut 5 bases from V and 4 bases from J, with 15 bases between.

This chain joins TRBV27 and TRBJ2-3; 8 positions match TRBD1. V shed 5 bases, J shed 3 bases, and the junction held 7 bases outside the gene matches. CDR1 MNHEY and CDR2 SMNVEV come from the germline V gene (reference sequence). The CDR3 contains 15 residues. CDR3 DNA: TGTGCCAGCAGTATTCTCGGACAGGGAACAGATACGCAGTATTTT. Residues: CASSILGQGTDTQYF.

The chain has TRBV9 and TRBJ2-2, with 11 nucleotides matching TRBD2. CDR1 and CDR2 from the germline V gene are SGDLS and YYNGEE. Trimming at V came to 0 bases and at J to 6 bases, leaving 7 bases not matched to a gene. The CDR3 has 17 amino acids. Here the CDR3 reads CASSVESLAGDPGELFF. The CDR3 nucleotides are TGTGCCAGCAGCGTAGAATCACTAGCGGGAGACCCCGGGGAGCTGTTTTTT.

The chain recombines TRBV4-1 with TRBJ2-3; 9 bases fit TRBD1. After removal of 3 bases from V and 0 bases from J, the junction contained 1 base not matched to a gene. This CDR3 contains 15 residues. Germline values: CDR1 MGHRA, CDR2 YSYEKL. The CDR3 loop reads CASSQDRGSTDTQYF. CDR3 in DNA: TGCGCCAGCAGCCAGGACAGGGGTAGCACAGATACGCAGTATTTT.

V and J are TRBV2 and TRBJ2-2, with 9 bases lining up with TRBD1. The CDR3 sequence is 17 residues long. Germline V gene sequence: CDR1 SNHLY, CDR2 FYNNEI. Losses at the gene ends were 3 bases for V and 7 bases for J; bases not matched to a gene: 12. CDR3 nucleotide sequence: TGTGCCAGCAGTGATTCACAGGGGGCGAACTTGGGCGGGGAGCTGTTTTTT. Translation gives CASSDSQGANLGGELFF.

V gene TRBV18 combines with J gene TRBJ2-7; TRBD1 aligns across 9 bases. Germline trimming cut 3 bases from V and 2 bases from J; bases unmatched to any gene: 14. CDR3 length equals 18 residues. CDR1 and CDR2 (germline): KGHSH, LQKENI. CDR3 sequence reads: CASSPAGQGIRGAYEQYF. For the CDR3, the DNA is TGTGCCAGCTCACCCGCGGGACAGGGAATTCGTGGGGCCTACGAGCAGTACTTC.

The V and J genes are TRBV9 and TRBJ2-3, with 7 bases identical to TRBD2. Losses at the gene ends were 0 bases for V and 3 bases for J; bases not matched to a gene: 7. Germline V lookup: CDR1 SGDLS, CDR2 YYNGEE. The CDR3 runs to 16 residues. CDR3 in amino acids: CASSVEALADTDTQYF. DNA for the CDR3: TGTGCCAGCAGCGTAGAGGCCCTAGCGGATACAGATACGCAGTATTTT.

The chain employs TRBV30 and TRBJ2-5; 12 nucleotides line up with TRBD2. The germline V gene encodes CDR1 GTSNPN and CDR2 SVGIG (reference sequence). V was clipped by 0 bases and J by 4 bases; unmatched bases: 9. The CDR3 loop spans 17 amino acids. The CDR3 region has the DNA TGTGCCTGGAGTGTATGGCTAGCGGGGGGGCGAACAGAGACCCAGTACTTC. It translates to CAWSVWLAGGRTETQYF.

The chain couples TRBV27 to TRBJ1-4; perhaps TRBD1 as D (5 bases). V was pared by 6 bases and J by 4 bases, with 15 bases between. The CDR3 runs 15 residues. Germline loops: CDR1 MNHEY, CDR2 SMNVEV (reference sequence). CDR3 amino acids: CASRMQGGSNEKLFF. CDR3 in DNA: TGTGCCAGCAGGATGCAGGGAGGAAGTAATGAAAAACTGTTTTTT.

The rearrangement uses TRBV19 and TRBJ1-5, with 9 bases identical to TRBD1. Germline V gives CDR1 LNHDA, CDR2 SQIVND (reference sequence). With V trimmed by 4 bases and J by 3 bases, 4 bases remained unmatched. The CDR3 has 15 residues. As DNA, the CDR3 is TGTGCCAGTAGTACTGACAGGGGGAACAATCAGCCCCAGCATTTT. This translates into CASSTDRGNNQPQHF.

V and J are TRBV4-2 and TRBJ2-2; tentatively, D is TRBD1 (6 bases). V was clipped by 1 base and J by 0 bases, with 9 bases between them. Germline CDR1 LGHNA, CDR2 YNFKEQ. The CDR3 length is 16 residues. CDR3 DNA: TGTGCCAGCAGCCAAGGACAGGACCCGAACACCGGGGAGCTGTTTTTT. Translating it yields CASSQGQDPNTGELFF.

The CDR3 here is CASSVGADEQFF. For the CDR3, the DNA is TGTGCCAGCAGCGTAGGAGCGGATGAGCAGTTCTTC. This rearrangement joins TRBV9 to TRBJ2-1; a weak D match, TRBD2 (5 bases). The CDR3 contains 12 residues. V gave up 0 bases and J gave up 8 bases, with 6 bases separating them. Germline CDR1 SGDLS, CDR2 YYNGEE.

This clone appeared a few times. The chain recombines TRBV19 with TRBJ2-2, with 8 bases aligning to TRBD1. Looked up from germline, CDR1 is LNHDA and CDR2 is SQIVND (reference sequence). The CDR3 sequence is 17 residues long. J was trimmed by 1 base and V by 4 bases; bases with no gene match: 8. CDR3 DNA sequence: TGTGCCAGTAGTACCTCCGGACAGGGCAGGAACACCGGGGAGCTGTTTTTT. This gives the protein CASSTSGQGRNTGELFF.

This chain uses TRBV7-2 with TRBJ2-1; 9 bases map to TRBD2. After removal of 4 bases from V and 5 bases from J, the junction contained 12 bases not matched to a gene. Looked up from germline, CDR1 is SGHTA and CDR2 is FQGNSA. The CDR3 extends over 17 amino acids. The CDR3 spells CASSWGGAAGGDNEQFF. CDR3 nucleotide sequence: TGTGCCAGCAGCTGGGGGGGGGCGGCGGGAGGGGACAATGAGCAGTTCTTC. Looking up the rest from reference TRBV7-2 and TRBJ2-1 gives the full variable domain: GAGVSQSPSNKVTEKGKDVELRCDPISGHTALYWYRQSLGQGLEFLIYFQGNSAPDKSGLPSDRFSAERTGGSVSTLTIQRTQQEDSAVYLCASSWGGAAGGDNEQFFGPGTRLTVL.

This clone was recorded a few times. The chain carries TRBV5-1 and TRBJ1-2; TRBD1 aligns across 12 bases. Germline V gene data show CDR1 as SGHRS and CDR2 as YFSETQ. The CDR3 runs 15 residues. V was clipped by 4 bases and J by 6 bases; unmatched bases: 7. CDR3 nucleotides: TGCGCCAGCAGCCCCCCGGGACAGGGGGCAGATGGCTACACCTTC. Translated, it gives CASSPPGQGADGYTF.

The chain has TRBV2 and TRBJ1-2; D remains ambiguous. V was clipped by 3 bases and J by 4 bases, with 9 bases between them. Germline CDR1 SNHLY, CDR2 FYNNEI. CDR3 length: 13 residues. In DNA, the CDR3 is TGTGCCAGCAGTGAGAGGGATAGCTATGGCTACACCTTC. Translating it yields CASSERDSYGYTF.

The J gene is TRBJ1-1, the V gene TRBV2; D gene uncertain. This CDR3 has 13 amino acids. V lost 5 bases and J 5 bases, leaving 12 bases between the germline ends. Germline V gives CDR1 SNHLY, CDR2 FYNNEI. CDR3 protein: CASSSGGMTEAFF. The DNA for the CDR3 is TGTGCCAGCAGTTCCGGCGGTATGACTGAAGCTTTCTTT.

The chain uses TRBV18 and TRBJ1-6; 10 positions agree with TRBD1. Trimming removed 4 bases from V and 6 bases from J; junction bases left unmatched: 3. Germline CDR1 is KGHSH and CDR2 is LQKENI. CDR3 length: 15 residues. The CDR3 loop reads CASSLTGGRNSPLHF. CDR3 nucleotide sequence: TGTGCCAGCTCACTGACAGGGGGCCGTAATTCACCCCTCCACTTT. Drawing the rest from reference TRBV18 and TRBJ1-6, the complete variable domain is NAGVMQNPRHLVRRRGQEARLRCSPMKGHSHVYWYRQLPEEGLKFMVYLQKENIIDESGMPKERFSAEFPKEGPSILRIQQVVRGDSAAYFCASSLTGGRNSPLHFGNGTRLTVT.

The gene calls are TRBV9 and TRBJ2-1; the match to TRBD2 covers 10 bases. Germline V lookup: CDR1 SGDLS, CDR2 YYNGEE. Trimming at V came to 0 bases and at J to 6 bases, leaving 6 bases not matched to a gene. The CDR3 runs to 16 residues. In DNA form, the CDR3 reads TGTGCCAGCAGCGTAGGGGGACTAGCGATAGGCAATGAGCAGTTCTTC. Amino acid sequence: CASSVGGLAIGNEQFF.

The chain couples TRBV9 to TRBJ2-3; 13 bases are shared with TRBD2. The CDR3 spans 16 residues. J lost 6 bases, V lost 5 bases, and 9 bases had no gene match. Germline loops: CDR1 SGDLS, CDR2 YYNGEE. Here the CDR3 DNA reads TGTGCCAGCAGTGCAAGGACTAGCGGGGGCAGGGATACGCAGTATTTT. This translates into CASSARTSGGRDTQYF.

The gene calls are TRBV7-9 and TRBJ2-6, with D tentatively TRBD1 (5 bases). V was clipped by 6 bases and J by 0 bases, with 6 bases between them. Germline V gene sequence: CDR1 SEHNR, CDR2 FQNEAQ (reference sequence). The CDR3 is 14 amino acids. The CDR3 nucleotides read TGTGCCAGCAGGGACACCTCTGGGGCCAACGTCCTGACTTTC. It specifies CASRDTSGANVLTF.